This TCR beta chain was documented in a study of blood T cell repertoires in COVID-19. Study context: Acute-phase and convalescent COVID-19 samples originated in the United States, Italy and Spain. T cells, B-cell-depleted T cells, or PBMCs supplied cDNA or gDNA.

Per the authors' pipeline: It was from reference gene primer amplification that nucleated cell counts were estimated. Clones were sequenced by immunoSEQ multiplex PCR, and TCRdb holds only the in-frame ones, with some missing. That table supplies the V and J calls and clone size; D and trimming were determined from the DNA. The sample contains 130,000 to 150,000 clones, over 70% of which appear only once. The clonotype was recovered from a woman between 55 and 75 years old with acute or convalescent COVID-19. The sequencing input was peripheral blood.

The CDR3 coding sequence is TGTGCCAGCAGCCTTATCGGGACAGGTCTTCAGGGTAACTATGGCTACACCTTC. It encodes CASSLIGTGLQGNYGYTF. This chain uses TRBV14 with TRBJ1-2, with 8 bases aligning to TRBD1. Germline assignment: CDR1 SGHDN and CDR2 FVKESK. The CDR3 has 18 amino acids. V trimming: 4 bases; J trimming: 1 base; junction bases outside the gene matches: 14.